This passage covers 30 T cell receptor beta chains from one sample sequenced in a study of early T cells in non-severe SARS-CoV-2 infection. TCRdb redid the calling of the 5' RACE reads with MiXCR, one entry per CDR3 protein. Of under 70,000 distinct CDR3 sequences in the sample, 11% were seen once. Sequenced material: whole blood. The source is an adult who was a healthcare worker with PCR-confirmed SARS-CoV-2 infection or an uninfected control (not recorded which).

This clonotype appeared many times. The junction shows a germline mismatch at one end, possibly a read error. The genes are TRBV7-7 and TRBJ2-2; 7 nucleotides line up with TRBD1. The CDR3 loop spans 16 amino acids. Germline V gene lookup returns CDR1 SSHAT and CDR2 FNYEAQ (reference sequence). The CDR3 loop is CASSSGQPLNTGELFF. The DNA for the CDR3 is TGTGCTAGCAGCTCGGGACAGCCCCTTAACACCGGGGAGCTGTTTTTT.

This clonotype was recorded at least ten times. The chain uses TRBV29-1 and TRBJ1-2, with D tentatively TRBD1 (5 bases). The germline gives CDR1 SQVTM, CDR2 ANQGSEA. V gave up 1 base and J gave up 4 bases, with 13 bases separating them. The CDR3 totals 14 residues. CDR3 sequence (DNA): TGCAGCGTTGAAGTCAGGGTGAAGGGCTATGGCTACACCTTC. Its translation is CSVEVRVKGYGYTF.

The chain uses TRBV29-1 and TRBJ1-1; a weak D match, TRBD1 (6 bases). This CDR3 contains 10 residues. Germline V gene data show CDR1 as SQVTM and CDR2 as ANQGSEA. Trimming took off 4 bases at V and 8 bases at J, with 8 bases between the two ends. CDR3 protein: CSVAGAEAFF. The CDR3 nucleotides are TGCAGCGTTGCGGGGGCCGAAGCTTTCTTT.

This clonotype was observed a handful of times. This rearrangement joins TRBV6-1 to TRBJ2-7; 10 positions match TRBD1. Germline CDR1 MNHNS, CDR2 SASEGT. With V trimmed by 4 bases and J by 7 bases, 4 bases remained unmatched. The CDR3 has 13 amino acids. The CDR3 spells CASSVDRGREQYF. In DNA, the CDR3 is TGTGCCAGCAGTGTAGACAGGGGGCGGGAGCAGTACTTC.

This chain connects TRBV11-2 to TRBJ2-1; 8 positions agree with TRBD2. J was trimmed by 7 bases and V by 3 bases; bases with no gene match: 8. Germline lookup yields CDR1 SGHAT and CDR2 FQNNGV. This CDR3 is 15 amino acids long. CDR3 region: CASSFGTRDGNEQFF. The CDR3 nucleotides read TGTGCCAGCAGCTTCGGGACTAGGGACGGAAATGAGCAGTTCTTC.

This clonotype was seen repeatedly, ten times or more. The V and J genes are TRBV6-5 and TRBJ1-2, with 7 bases lining up with TRBD1. Trimming at V came to 6 bases and at J to 6 bases, leaving 1 base not matched to a gene. This CDR3 is built from 11 residues. CDR1 is MNHEY and CDR2 is SVGAGI in the germline V gene. The CDR3 DNA reads TGTGCCAGCAGAGGACAGGATGGCTACACCTTC. Residues: CASRGQDGYTF.

This clonotype showed up many times. The V and J genes are TRBV5-1 and TRBJ1-3; D unclear. Trimming left V 3 bases short and J 2 bases short, with 18 bases between. Germline V gene data show CDR1 as SGHRS and CDR2 as YFSETQ. The CDR3 runs to 17 residues. The CDR3: CASSYSPSDVPGNTIYF. CDR3 nucleotides: TGCGCCAGCAGCTATTCTCCTTCGGACGTGCCTGGAAACACCATATATTTT.

Many counts were recorded for this clonotype. The V call is TRBV10-3, the J call TRBJ2-7; no firm D call. The V end was cut by 3 bases, the J end by 2 bases, with 8 bases between. Germline V gene data show CDR1 as ENHRY and CDR2 as SYGVKD. The length of the CDR3 is 13 residues. CDR3 protein: CAISDGRTYEQYF. The CDR3 DNA reads TGTGCCATCAGTGATGGGCGAACCTACGAGCAGTACTTC.

As concerns this clonotype: This is likely a read error, given that the CDR3 carries no conserved phenylalanine or tryptophan at its end. The chain is built from TRBV2 and TRBJ2-7; 9 nucleotides match TRBD2. This CDR3 is built from 15 residues. V shed 4 bases and J 7 bases; nucleotides not matched to a gene: 11. The germline gives CDR1 SNHLY, CDR2 FYNNEI. The CDR3 nucleotides are TGTGCCAGCAGTGGAGGTCGCGGCCTAGCGGGGGAGCAGTACTCC. Its translation: CASSGGRGLAGEQYS.

This clonotype was counted ten times or more. The V and J genes are TRBV10-2 and TRBJ1-3, with D unresolved. V was shortened by 4 bases and J by 11 bases, with 15 bases between the two germline ends. CDR1 WSHSY and CDR2 SAAADI come from the germline V gene. This CDR3 is 13 amino acids long. Here the CDR3 reads CASSATMVGPIYF. In DNA form, the CDR3 reads TGCGCCAGCAGTGCCACGATGGTTGGACCCATATATTTT.

This chain links TRBV9 with TRBJ2-6; D is unresolved. With 2 bases removed from V and 4 bases from J, the gap between germline ends came to 1 base. From germline, CDR1 is SGDLS and CDR2 YYNGEE. This CDR3 contains 12 residues. The CDR3: CASSVGANVLTF. The CDR3 DNA follows: TGTGCCAGCAGCGTCGGGGCCAACGTCCTGACTTTC.

The table lists this clonotype with many counts. This chain uses TRBV11-1 with TRBJ2-6; D is unclear. The V end was cut by 4 bases, the J end by 3 bases, with 10 bases between. This CDR3 region has 15 residues. The germline CDR1 and CDR2 sequences are SGHAT and FQDESV (reference sequence). In nucleotides, the CDR3 is TGTGCCAGCAGCTACGGGCTAAGTGGGGCCAACGTCCTGACTTTC. Translating it yields CASSYGLSGANVLTF.

This clonotype was counted a few times. V gene TRBV7-6 combines with J gene TRBJ2-1, with 7 positions matching TRBD2. The CDR3 has 13 residues. The V and J ends lost 2 bases and 6 bases, in that order; junction bases with no gene match: 1. CDR1 and CDR2 (germline): SGHVS, FNYEAQ. The CDR3 reads CASSLPSGNEQFF. CDR3 DNA sequence: TGTGCCAGCAGCTTACCTAGCGGCAATGAGCAGTTCTTC.

This clonotype was counted at least ten times. The chain links TRBV20-1 to TRBJ2-2; D is ambiguous. The CDR3 consists of 11 residues. CDR1 is DFQATT and CDR2 is SNEGSKA in the germline V gene (reference sequence). Trimming left V 3 bases short and J 5 bases short, with 4 bases between. CDR3 loop: CSASRTGELFF. The CDR3 DNA is TGCAGTGCTAGTAGAACCGGGGAGCTGTTTTTT.

This clonotype was detected ten times or more. J is TRBJ2-1 and V is TRBV28; 11 bases fit TRBD2. Germline trimming cut 3 bases from V and 6 bases from J; bases unmatched to any gene: 4. The CDR3 contains 15 residues. Germline-derived CDR1 and CDR2 are MDHEN and SYDVKM. The CDR3 DNA sequence: TGTGCCAGCAGTTTCCTCACTAGCGGGGGCAATGAGCAGTTCTTC. Its translation: CASSFLTSGGNEQFF.

This clonotype was observed a few times. This chain links TRBV25-1 with TRBJ2-7, with TRBD1 matching over 7 bases. This CDR3 has 12 amino acids. CDR1 and CDR2 from the germline V gene are MGHDK and SYGVNS. J was trimmed by 12 bases and V by 4 bases; bases with no gene match: 9. The CDR3 DNA is TGTGCCAGCAGTGCCGACAGGGTCGCCCTGTACTTC. Translated: CASSADRVALYF.

This clonotype was observed many times. The chain combines TRBV18 with TRBJ1-5; the D gene is possibly TRBD1 (6 bases). Germline assignment: CDR1 KGHSH and CDR2 LQKENI. Trimming left V 3 bases short and J 3 bases short, with 9 bases between. The CDR3 is 14 residues long. CDR3 loop: CASSPTGYNQPQHF. DNA for the CDR3: TGTGCCAGCTCACCTACAGGGTACAATCAGCCCCAGCATTTT.

The sample holds many counts of this clonotype. The chain uses TRBV7-9 and TRBJ2-7; D is unclear. The CDR3 runs 12 residues. CDR1 SEHNR and CDR2 FQNEAQ come from the germline V gene (reference sequence). The germline V and J ends were trimmed by 2 bases and 4 bases, with 6 bases remaining between them. The CDR3 bases are TGTGCCAGCAGCTTAAGTCTTTACGAGCAGTACTTC. Protein product: CASSLSLYEQYF. Supplemented by reference TRBV7-9 and TRBJ2-7, the full variable domain reads DTGVSQNPRHKITKRGQNVTFRCDPISEHNRLYWYRQTLGQGPEFLTYFQNEAQLEKSRLLSDRFSAERPKGSFSTLEIQRTEQGDSAMYLCASSLSLYEQYFGPGTRLTVT.

This clonotype was recorded once. This may be a read error: a much more frequent sequence differs by one nucleotide. This rearrangement joins TRBV7-9 to TRBJ2-3, with a weak D call TRBD2 (7 bases). The CDR3 sequence is 16 residues long. Germline V CDR1 and CDR2: SEHNR, FQNEAQ (reference sequence). The CDR3 is CARSFPGGLSADTQYF. CDR3 DNA: TGTGCCAGAAGCTTTCCCGGGGGGCTGAGCGCAGATACGCAGTATTTT.

This clonotype was found many times. J is TRBJ2-7 and V is TRBV7-2; 8 bases map to TRBD1. The CDR3 has 15 residues. Germline V gene sequence: CDR1 SGHTA, CDR2 FQGNSA. The V and J ends lost 3 bases and 1 base, in that order; junction bases with no gene match: 5. The CDR3 DNA sequence: TGTGCCAGCAGCTTTGACAGGGGTGTTTCCTACGAGCAGTACTTC. It specifies CASSFDRGVSYEQYF. Together with reference TRBV7-2 and TRBJ2-7, the CDR3 gives the full variable domain: GAGVSQSPSNKVTEKGKDVELRCDPISGHTALYWYRQSLGQGLEFLIYFQGNSAPDKSGLPSDRFSAERTGGSVSTLTIQRTQQEDSAVYLCASSFDRGVSYEQYFGPGTRLTVT.

This clonotype occurred many times. The junction differs from germline at one of its ends, possibly a read error. The CDR3 nucleotides read TGTGCCAGCAGTTTCAGGGGGGGGATGAACAATGAAGCTTTCTTT. Protein product: CASSFRGGMNNEAFF. The chain has TRBV27 and TRBJ1-1, with 7 bases that match TRBD1. CDR1 is MNHEY, CDR2 SMNVEV, per germline (reference sequence). The CDR3 loop spans 15 amino acids.

Many counts were recorded for this clonotype. This rearrangement joins TRBV9 to TRBJ1-6; a weak D match, TRBD1 (5 bases). Germline-derived CDR1 and CDR2 are SGDLS and YYNGEE. The CDR3 covers 12 residues. Trimming took 0 bases from V and 16 from J, leaving 11 bases between them. The CDR3 loop reads CASSVGDSLLHF. CDR3 DNA: TGTGCCAGCAGCGTAGGAGACAGCCTGCTCCACTTT.

Many counts were recorded for this clonotype. This chain connects TRBV29-1 to TRBJ1-1; tentatively, D is TRBD1 (5 bases). CDR1 SQVTM and CDR2 ANQGSEA come from the germline V gene. Trimming stripped 5 bases from V and 5 bases from J, with 15 bases between. CDR3 length equals 13 residues. This CDR3 is CSVKVGGGTEAFF. In DNA form, the CDR3 reads TGCAGCGTTAAGGTGGGGGGAGGGACTGAAGCTTTCTTT.

This clonotype was seen a handful of times. The chain links TRBV14 to TRBJ2-1, with TRBD2 matching over 16 bases. Trimming took 4 bases from V and 4 from J; bases not matched to a gene: 16. Germline V gene data show CDR1 as SGHDN and CDR2 as FVKESK. This CDR3 is 21 amino acids long. CDR3 region: CASSPGTVWGLAGGIYNEQFF. In nucleotides, the CDR3 is TGTGCCAGCAGCCCTGGAACCGTCTGGGGACTAGCGGGAGGGATATACAATGAGCAGTTCTTC.

This clonotype came up many times. The gene calls are TRBV11-2 and TRBJ2-6; 9 bases agree with TRBD1. The CDR3 runs 19 residues. The V gene end was trimmed by 5 bases and the J gene end by 2 bases; junction bases not matched to a gene: 13. Germline loops: CDR1 SGHAT, CDR2 FQNNGV. The CDR3 reads CASSRKPGQGPPGANVLTF. The CDR3, as DNA: TGTGCCAGCAGCCGCAAACCGGGACAGGGCCCTCCTGGGGCCAACGTCCTGACTTTC. The entire variable domain, with the rest obtained from reference TRBV11-2 and TRBJ2-6, is as follows: EAGVAQSPRYKIIEKRQSVAFWCNPISGHATLYWYQQILGQGPKLLIQFQNNGVVDDSQLPKDRFSAERLKGVDSTLKIQPAKLEDSAVYLCASSRKPGQGPPGANVLTFGAGSRLTVL.

In this sample, this clonotype turned up a few times. Germline and junction disagree at one end, which may indicate a read error. The chain has TRBV11-2 and TRBJ1-6; weak D call: TRBD1 (5 bases). Per the germline V gene, CDR1 is SGHAT and CDR2 is FQNNGV. The CDR3 totals 12 residues. The CDR3 is CASSLRDRPLYF. DNA of the CDR3: TGTGCCAGCAGCCTCCGGGACCGGCCCCTATACTTT.

This clonotype occurred a few times. In DNA form, the CDR3 reads TGTGCCAGCAGTTTATATAGGCATGAGACCCAGTACTTC. It specifies CASSLYRHETQYF. The genes are TRBV27 and TRBJ2-5; D is unclear. The CDR3 has 13 amino acids. Germline V lookup: CDR1 MNHEY, CDR2 SMNVEV (reference sequence). The ends were cut back, 1 base at V and 5 bases at J, with 8 bases in the middle.

This clonotype was counted ten times or more. The chain is built from TRBV4-1 and TRBJ1-1, with TRBD1 as a possible D gene (6 bases). Trimming removed 4 bases at V and 5 bases at J, with 17 bases between. Germline CDR1 reads MGHRA; CDR2 reads YSYEKL. This CDR3 has 15 amino acids. Here the CDR3 DNA reads TGCGCCAGCAGCCGTATACAGGGCGGCGGGACTGAAGCTTTCTTT. Protein product: CASSRIQGGGTEAFF.

The rearrangement uses TRBV29-1 and TRBJ2-5; weak D call: TRBD1 (5 bases). The CDR3 runs 12 residues. The V gene's germline CDR1 is SQVTM and CDR2 ANQGSEA. Trimming pared 4 bases from V and 4 bases from J, leaving 10 bases between. The CDR3 sequence is CSVGDRGETQYF. CDR3 DNA: TGCAGCGTTGGAGACAGAGGAGAGACCCAGTACTTC.

This clonotype came up once. A much bigger clone sits one base away, suggesting this may be a read error. The rearrangement links TRBV5-1 to TRBJ2-5; D is undetermined. The CDR3 is made up of 13 amino acids. Germline CDR1 and CDR2: SGHRS and YFSETQ. The CDR3 nucleotides are TGCGCCAGCAGCTTTTCCAGCCAAGAGACCCGGTACTTC. Its protein is CASSFSSQETRYF.